Listed here are 17 T cell receptor beta chains from one sample, sequenced in a study of STAT3 mutations in large granular lymphocyte leukemia. The study's findings and limits: Every T-LGLL patient had at least one immunodominant TCRbeta clonotype.

Antigen specificity for these receptors is unknown. The repertoire was sequenced with immunoSEQ multiplex PCR; TCRdb's copy has only in-frame clones and lacks some. The table shows 8,800 or so clones, with 92% occurring only once. Sequences were obtained from peripheral blood mononuclear cells. The receptors stem from a man in his sixties with T-cell large granular lymphocyte leukemia. Some clones in this sample may be carry-over from other donors' samples.

This clone was counted only a few times. The chain carries TRBV4-2 and TRBJ2-7; D possibly corresponds to TRBD1 (5 bases). Trimming stripped 0 bases from V and 3 bases from J, with 12 bases between. Germline CDR1 LGHNA, CDR2 YNFKEQ. This CDR3 comprises 15 residues. The CDR3 sequence is CASSQEIRRGYEQYF. In nucleotides, the CDR3 is TGTGCCAGCAGCCAAGAAATTCGTAGGGGCTACGAGCAGTACTTC.

The chain employs TRBV21-1 and TRBJ1-1; TRBD1 is taken as the D call from the table, unchecked against the DNA. TRBV21-1 is a pseudogene. The CDR3 has 11 amino acids. The CDR3 spells CASSNKTEAFF. DNA of the CDR3: TGTGCCAGCAGCAACAAAACTGAAGCTTTCTTT.

V usage is TRBV27 and J usage is TRBJ2-5; 11 positions agree with TRBD2. Looked up from germline, CDR1 is MNHEY and CDR2 is SMNVEV (reference sequence). V was clipped by 2 bases and J by 8 bases; unmatched bases: 7. The CDR3 is 15 amino acids. The chain's CDR3 is CASSLTSGRGFTQYF. CDR3 sequence (DNA): TGTGCCAGCAGTTTAACTAGCGGGAGAGGGTTTACCCAGTACTTC.

This clone was counted once. The rearrangement links TRBV7-9 to TRBJ1-1; unclear D gene. CDR3 length: 14 amino acids. Germline V CDR1 and CDR2: SEHNR, FQNEAQ (reference sequence). Trimming shortened V by 0 bases and J by 4 bases, and 9 bases separated the two germline ends. This CDR3 is CASSLANAATEAFF. The CDR3 DNA is TGTGCCAGCAGCTTAGCGAATGCTGCCACTGAAGCTTTCTTT.

V is TRBV5-4 and J is TRBJ2-5; 9 bases line up with TRBD1. V was pared by 6 bases and J by 5 bases, with 8 bases of the junction left unmatched. Germline CDR1 SGHNT, CDR2 YYREEE (reference sequence). This CDR3 comprises 14 residues. The CDR3 DNA is TGTGCCAGCACCCGGACAGGGGTGAGGGAGACCCAGTACTTC. As protein: CASTRTGVRETQYF.

The rearrangement joins TRBV5-1 to TRBJ1-3; no definite D call. Germline V gene data show CDR1 as SGHRS and CDR2 as YFSETQ. The CDR3 extends over 16 amino acids. The V end lost 2 bases, the J end lost 3 bases, and 15 bases lay between the germline ends. The CDR3 here is CASSLSGPRNGNTIYF. CDR3 sequence (DNA): TGCGCCAGCAGCTTAAGTGGACCGAGGAATGGAAACACCATATATTTT. The full variable domain, completed using reference TRBV5-1 and TRBJ1-3, is KAGVTQTPRYLIKTRGQQVTLSCSPISGHRSVSWYQQTPGQGLQFLFEYFSETQRNKGNFPGRFSGRQFSNSRSEMNVSTLELGDSALYLCASSLSGPRNGNTIYFGEGSWLTVV.

This rearrangement joins TRBV5-4 to TRBJ2-7; 10 bases fit TRBD1. Germline-derived CDR1 and CDR2 are SGHNT and YYREEE (reference sequence). The CDR3 extends over 17 amino acids. Trimming cost V 4 bases and J 7 bases; bases outside gene matches: 17. This CDR3 is CASSPTPPGQGSSEQYF. The CDR3 DNA sequence: TGTGCCAGCAGCCCCACCCCCCCGGGACAGGGGTCCTCGGAGCAGTACTTC.

The chain links TRBV6-6 to TRBJ1-3; no clear D. The V gene lost 6 bases and the J gene lost 0 bases, with 6 bases spanning the gap. From germline, CDR1 is MNHNY and CDR2 SVGAGI (reference sequence). The CDR3 length is 13 residues. The chain's CDR3 is CASRDSSGNTIYF. The DNA for the CDR3 is TGTGCCAGCAGGGACTCCTCTGGAAACACCATATATTTT.

The chain links TRBV11-2 to TRBJ2-7; unclear D gene. Germline V lookup: CDR1 SGHAT, CDR2 FQNNGV. CDR3 length: 12 residues. V was clipped by 1 base and J by 6 bases, with 7 bases between them. Here the CDR3 reads CASSLGRIEQYF. Here the CDR3 DNA reads TGTGCCAGCAGCTTAGGTAGGATCGAGCAGTACTTC.

The genes are TRBV6-6 and TRBJ2-7; TRBD2 is a possible D gene (6 bases). The CDR3 covers 15 residues. Trimming pared 6 bases from V and 3 bases from J, leaving 18 bases between. The germline gives CDR1 MNHNY, CDR2 SVGAGI (reference sequence). CDR3 sequence: CASSSRGAGYYEQYF. DNA of the CDR3: TGTGCCAGCAGCTCTCGAGGAGCGGGTTACTACGAGCAGTACTTC.

The chain joins TRBV11-3 to TRBJ2-3; 13 bases map to TRBD2. This CDR3 has 18 amino acids. V was clipped by 5 bases and J by 5 bases; unmatched bases: 13. The germline gives CDR1 SGHNT, CDR2 YENEEA. The CDR3 sequence is CASSLGLAGSPGEDTQYF. CDR3 bases: TGTGCCAGCAGCCTGGGACTAGCGGGATCCCCCGGGGAAGATACGCAGTATTTT.

This sequence joins TRBV5-4 and TRBJ2-5, with D possibly being TRBD1 or TRBD2 (6 bases each). This CDR3 has 15 residues. Looked up from germline, CDR1 is SGHNT and CDR2 is YYREEE (reference sequence). The V end lost 4 bases, the J end lost 5 bases, and 18 bases lay between the germline ends. Here the CDR3 DNA reads TGTGCCAGCAGCCCGACGGGGGCCGGAGAGGAGACCCAGTACTTC. Protein product: CASSPTGAGEETQYF.

With respect to this clone: Germline and junction disagree at one end, which may indicate a read error. This chain uses TRBV7-7 with TRBJ2-5; TRBD1 agrees at 9 bases. Germline lookup yields CDR1 SSHAT and CDR2 FNYEAQ (reference sequence). CDR3 length: 16 amino acids. DNA for the CDR3: TGTGCTAGCAGCTTAGCGCGGGGACAGGGAGGAGAGACCCAGTACTTC. It codes for CASSLARGQGGETQYF.

In its sample, this clone was seen once. The chain carries TRBV4-3 and TRBJ2-7; 10 nucleotides line up with TRBD1. The CDR3 extends over 15 amino acids. Germline lookup yields CDR1 LGHNA and CDR2 YSLEER. J was trimmed by 4 bases and V by 3 bases; bases with no gene match: 6. The CDR3 sequence: CASSQGTGDGYEQYF. The CDR3 DNA reads as TGCGCCAGCAGCCAGGGGACAGGGGACGGGTACGAGCAGTACTTC.

J is TRBJ2-5 and V is TRBV5-6; TRBD1 might be the D (6 bases). Looked up from germline, CDR1 is SGHDT and CDR2 is YYEEEE. The CDR3 has 14 residues. The V end lost 3 bases, the J end lost 4 bases, and 13 bases lay between the germline ends. CDR3 DNA sequence: TGTGCCAGCAGCTGGTGGACAGAGGGAGAGACCCAGTACTTC. It yields the protein CASSWWTEGETQYF.

The chain uses TRBV4-3 and TRBJ1-2; 7 bases map to TRBD1. Germline V gene data show CDR1 as LGHNA and CDR2 as YSLEER. The CDR3 extends over 14 amino acids. The V gene end was trimmed by 1 base and the J gene end by 4 bases; junction bases not matched to a gene: 3. CDR3 in DNA: TGCGCCAGCAGCCAAGGAGGGGGCTCCTATGGCTACACCTTC. The encoded protein is CASSQGGGSYGYTF.

The chain has TRBV28 and TRBJ1-5; 10 nucleotides line up with TRBD1. The CDR3 totals 15 residues. Germline values: CDR1 MDHEN, CDR2 SYDVKM. J was trimmed by 7 bases and V by 7 bases; bases with no gene match: 10. The CDR3 reads CASTSTGGVEQPQHF. As DNA, the CDR3 is TGTGCCAGCACCTCGACAGGGGGCGTGGAACAGCCCCAGCATTTT.